This T cell receptor (beta chain) is from a study of response to subunit inactivated influenza vaccine. Study observations and caveats: There was a suggestion from the authors that each seasonal influenza vaccination recruits few new T cells.

Worth noting for this clonotype: What it binds is unknown.

TCRdb called the RT-PCR reads again in MiXCR, with one record for every CDR3 protein. This sample has 300,000 to 350,000 distinct CDR3 sequences, with over 20% found just once. This CDR3 region has 15 residues. V was clipped by 3 bases and J by 2 bases, with 13 bases between them. Germline CDR1 LNHDA, CDR2 SQIVND (reference sequence). This TCR was recovered from a man aged 50 to 69 who received an inactivated influenza vaccine. Sequencing was performed on PBMCs from blood, taken around 22 months after vaccination. The chain couples TRBV19 to TRBJ1-2; D perhaps matches TRBD1 (6 bases). The CDR3 DNA follows: TGTGCCAGTAGTATCAACAGGGTGGCGAACTATGGCTACACCTTC. Encoded protein: CASSINRVANYGYTF.